The T cell receptor beta chain under discussion was sequenced for a study of blood T cells in healthy people across ages. Overall study results and limits: While age rose, TCR beta diversity per million T cells dropped in a roughly linear way.

The table lists this clonotype with many counts. Its target is not known. A sample-barcoded 5' primer and a J-beta primer mix were used in a second PCR of roughly 6 to 11 cycles. One entry per CDR3 protein, called by TCRdb with MiXCR from the 5' RACE reads. The table has 590,000 or so distinct CDR3 sequences, 25% to 30% seen once. Trimming took off 4 bases at V and 0 bases at J, with 4 bases between the two ends. CDR1 and CDR2 (germline): SQVTM, ANQGSEA. There are 13 residues in the CDR3. Sequencing was done on a sample of blood. The chain carries TRBV29-1 and TRBJ2-6; D unclear. The clonotype was recovered from an elderly woman in good health. The CDR3 reads CSVASSGANVLTF. CDR3 coding DNA: TGCAGCGTTGCTAGCTCTGGGGCCAACGTCCTGACTTTC.